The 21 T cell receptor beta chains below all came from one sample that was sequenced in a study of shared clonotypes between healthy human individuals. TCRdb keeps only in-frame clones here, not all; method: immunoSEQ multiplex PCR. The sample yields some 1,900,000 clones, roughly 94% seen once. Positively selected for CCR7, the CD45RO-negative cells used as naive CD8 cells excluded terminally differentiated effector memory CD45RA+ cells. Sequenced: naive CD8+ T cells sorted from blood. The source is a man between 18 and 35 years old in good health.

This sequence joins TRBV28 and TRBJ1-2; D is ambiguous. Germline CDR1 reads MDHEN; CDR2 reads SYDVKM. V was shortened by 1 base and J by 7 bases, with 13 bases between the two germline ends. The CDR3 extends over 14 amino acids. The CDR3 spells CASSLYERTIGYTF. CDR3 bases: TGTGCCAGCAGTTTATATGAGAGGACCATTGGCTACACCTTC.

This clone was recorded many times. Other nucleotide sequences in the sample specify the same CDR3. CDR3 in amino acids: CASSVGGDTEAFF. CDR3 coding DNA: TGTGCCAGCAGCGTAGGAGGGGACACTGAAGCTTTCTTT. J is TRBJ1-1 and V is TRBV9; possibly TRBD1 for D (5 bases). Germline lookup yields CDR1 SGDLS and CDR2 YYNGEE. The CDR3 consists of 13 residues. V lost 0 bases, J lost 3 bases, and 6 bases lay in between.

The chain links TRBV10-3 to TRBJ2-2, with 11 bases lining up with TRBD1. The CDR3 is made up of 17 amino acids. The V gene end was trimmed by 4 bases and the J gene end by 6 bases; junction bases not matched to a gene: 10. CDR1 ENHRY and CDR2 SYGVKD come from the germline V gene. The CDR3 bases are TGTGCCATCAGTGGGACAGGGGGCTACACGGGCTCCGGGGAGCTGTTTTTT. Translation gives CAISGTGGYTGSGELFF.

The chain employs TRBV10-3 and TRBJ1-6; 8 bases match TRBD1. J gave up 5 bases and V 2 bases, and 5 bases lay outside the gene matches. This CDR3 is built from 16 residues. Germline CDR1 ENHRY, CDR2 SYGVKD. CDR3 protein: CAISETGQVDNSPLHF. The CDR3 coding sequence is TGTGCCATCAGTGAGACGGGACAGGTGGATAATTCACCCCTCCACTTT.

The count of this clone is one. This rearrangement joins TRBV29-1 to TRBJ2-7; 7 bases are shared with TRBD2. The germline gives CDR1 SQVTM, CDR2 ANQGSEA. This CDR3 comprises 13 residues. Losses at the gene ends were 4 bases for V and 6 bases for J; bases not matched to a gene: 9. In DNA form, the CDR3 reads TGCAGCGTTGTTTGGACTAGTTCATCCGAGCAGTACTTC. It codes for CSVVWTSSSEQYF.

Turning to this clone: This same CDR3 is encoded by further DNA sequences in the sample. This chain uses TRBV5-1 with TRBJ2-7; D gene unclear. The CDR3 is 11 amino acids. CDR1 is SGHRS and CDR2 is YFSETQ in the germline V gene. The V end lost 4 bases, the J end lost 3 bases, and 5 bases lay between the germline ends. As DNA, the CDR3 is TGCGCCAGCAGCAAGGGCTACGAGCAGTACTTC. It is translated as CASSKGYEQYF.

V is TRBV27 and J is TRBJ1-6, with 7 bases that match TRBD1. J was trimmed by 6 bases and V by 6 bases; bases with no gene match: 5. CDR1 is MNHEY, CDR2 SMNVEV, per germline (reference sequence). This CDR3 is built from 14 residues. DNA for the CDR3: TGTGCCAGCAGAACCGGGACAGCTAATTCACCCCTCCACTTT. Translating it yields CASRTGTANSPLHF.

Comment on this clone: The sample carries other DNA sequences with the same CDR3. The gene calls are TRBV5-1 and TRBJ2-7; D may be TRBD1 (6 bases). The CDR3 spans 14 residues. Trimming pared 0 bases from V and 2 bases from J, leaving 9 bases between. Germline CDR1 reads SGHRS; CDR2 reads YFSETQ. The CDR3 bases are TGCGCCAGCAGCTTGGCAGGGACAACCTACGAGCAGTACTTC. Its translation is CASSLAGTTYEQYF.

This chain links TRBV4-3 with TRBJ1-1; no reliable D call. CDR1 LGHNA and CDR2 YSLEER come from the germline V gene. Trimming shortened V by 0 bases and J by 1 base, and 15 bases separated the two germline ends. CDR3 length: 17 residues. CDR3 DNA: TGCGCCAGCAGCCAAGATCTGAGGCGATCTGAGAACACTGAAGCTTTCTTT. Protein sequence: CASSQDLRRSENTEAFF.

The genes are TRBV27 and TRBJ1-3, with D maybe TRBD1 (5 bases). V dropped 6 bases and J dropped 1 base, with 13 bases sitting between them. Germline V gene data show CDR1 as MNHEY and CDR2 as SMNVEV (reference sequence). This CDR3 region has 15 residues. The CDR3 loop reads CASSQGWGSGNTIYF. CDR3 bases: TGTGCCAGCAGCCAAGGATGGGGGTCTGGAAACACCATATATTTT.

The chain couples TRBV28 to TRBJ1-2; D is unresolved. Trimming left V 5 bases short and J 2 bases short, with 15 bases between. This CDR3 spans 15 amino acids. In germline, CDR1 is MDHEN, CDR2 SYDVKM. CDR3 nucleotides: TGTGCCAGCAGTACACGACGGGAAGAAAACTATGGCTACACCTTC. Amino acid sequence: CASSTRREENYGYTF.

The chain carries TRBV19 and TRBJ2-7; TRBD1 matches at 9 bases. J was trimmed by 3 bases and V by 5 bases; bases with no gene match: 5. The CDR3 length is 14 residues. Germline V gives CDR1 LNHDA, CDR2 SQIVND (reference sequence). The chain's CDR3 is CASSLLGQGYEQYF. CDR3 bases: TGTGCCAGTAGTCTCCTGGGACAGGGCTACGAGCAGTACTTC.

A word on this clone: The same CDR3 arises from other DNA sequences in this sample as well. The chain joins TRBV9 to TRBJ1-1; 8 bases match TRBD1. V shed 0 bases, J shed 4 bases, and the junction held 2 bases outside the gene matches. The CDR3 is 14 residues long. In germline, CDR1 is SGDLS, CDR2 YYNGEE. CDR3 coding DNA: TGTGCCAGCAGCGTAGCCGGGACAGGCACTGAAGCTTTCTTT. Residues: CASSVAGTGTEAFF. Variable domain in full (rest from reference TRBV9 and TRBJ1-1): DSGVTQTPKHLITATGQRVTLRCSPRSGDLSVYWYQQSLDQGLQFLIQYYNGEERAKGNILERFSAQQFPDLHSELNLSSLELGDSALYFCASSVAGTGTEAFFGQGTRLTVV.

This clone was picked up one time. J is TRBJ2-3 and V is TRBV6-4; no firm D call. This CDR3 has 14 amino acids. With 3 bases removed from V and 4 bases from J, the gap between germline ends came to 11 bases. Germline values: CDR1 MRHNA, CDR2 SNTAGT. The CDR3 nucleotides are TGTGCCAGCAGTGATTTAGGATTCGCAGATACGCAGTATTTT. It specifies CASSDLGFADTQYF.

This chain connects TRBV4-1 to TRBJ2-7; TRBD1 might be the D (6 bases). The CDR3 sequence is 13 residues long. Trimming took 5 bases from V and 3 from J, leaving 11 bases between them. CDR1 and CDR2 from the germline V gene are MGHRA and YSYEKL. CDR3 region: CASSSGQLYEQYF. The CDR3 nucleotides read TGCGCCAGCAGCTCGGGACAACTCTACGAGCAGTACTTC.

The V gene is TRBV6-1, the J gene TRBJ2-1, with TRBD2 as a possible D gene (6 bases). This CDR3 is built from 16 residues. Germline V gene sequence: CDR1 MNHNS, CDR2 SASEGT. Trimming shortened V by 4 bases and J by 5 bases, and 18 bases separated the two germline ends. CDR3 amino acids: CASSGATGTADNEQFF. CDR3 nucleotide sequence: TGTGCCAGCAGTGGAGCAACCGGGACTGCAGACAATGAGCAGTTCTTC.

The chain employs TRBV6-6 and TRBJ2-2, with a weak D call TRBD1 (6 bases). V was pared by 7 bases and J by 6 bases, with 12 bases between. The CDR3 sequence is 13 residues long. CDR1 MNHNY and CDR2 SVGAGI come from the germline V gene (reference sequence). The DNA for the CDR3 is TGTGCCAGCAACAGGGAGTCCGCCGGGGAGCTGTTTTTT. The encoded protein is CASNRESAGELFF.

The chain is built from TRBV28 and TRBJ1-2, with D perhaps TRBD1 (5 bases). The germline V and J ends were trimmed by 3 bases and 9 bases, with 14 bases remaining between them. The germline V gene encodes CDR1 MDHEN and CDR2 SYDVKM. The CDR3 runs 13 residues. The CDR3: CASSFMAGTSYTF. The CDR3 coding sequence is TGTGCCAGCAGTTTCATGGCAGGGACTAGCTACACCTTC.

CDR3 amino acids: CASSSQGVGHQETQYF. CDR3 nucleotide sequence: TGTGCCAGCAGCTCCCAGGGGGTGGGCCACCAAGAGACCCAGTACTTC. This chain joins TRBV13 and TRBJ2-5, with TRBD1 matching over 7 bases. The junction had 8 bases not matched to a gene; V was cut back by 4 bases and J by 0 bases. The CDR3 is 16 residues long. The V gene's germline CDR1 is PRHDT and CDR2 FYEKMQ (reference sequence).

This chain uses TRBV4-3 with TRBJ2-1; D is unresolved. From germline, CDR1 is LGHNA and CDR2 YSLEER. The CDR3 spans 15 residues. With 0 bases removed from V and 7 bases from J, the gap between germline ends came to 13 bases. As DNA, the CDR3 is TGCGCCAGCAGCCAAGATAGTCAAGGGCTGAATGAGCAGTTCTTC. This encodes CASSQDSQGLNEQFF.

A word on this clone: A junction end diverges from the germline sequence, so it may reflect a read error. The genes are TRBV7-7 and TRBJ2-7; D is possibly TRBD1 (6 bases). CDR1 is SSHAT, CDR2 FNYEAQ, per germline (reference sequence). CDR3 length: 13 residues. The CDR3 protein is CASSLEGEMEQYF. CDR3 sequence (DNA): TGTGCTAGCAGCTTAGAGGGGGAGATGGAGCAGTACTTC. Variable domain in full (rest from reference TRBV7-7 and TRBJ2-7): GAGVSQSPRYKVTKRGQDVTLRCDPISSHATLYWYQQALGQGPEFLTYFNYEAQPDKSGLPSDRFSAERPEGSISTLTIQRTEQRDSAMYRCASSLEGEMEQYFGPGTRLTVT.